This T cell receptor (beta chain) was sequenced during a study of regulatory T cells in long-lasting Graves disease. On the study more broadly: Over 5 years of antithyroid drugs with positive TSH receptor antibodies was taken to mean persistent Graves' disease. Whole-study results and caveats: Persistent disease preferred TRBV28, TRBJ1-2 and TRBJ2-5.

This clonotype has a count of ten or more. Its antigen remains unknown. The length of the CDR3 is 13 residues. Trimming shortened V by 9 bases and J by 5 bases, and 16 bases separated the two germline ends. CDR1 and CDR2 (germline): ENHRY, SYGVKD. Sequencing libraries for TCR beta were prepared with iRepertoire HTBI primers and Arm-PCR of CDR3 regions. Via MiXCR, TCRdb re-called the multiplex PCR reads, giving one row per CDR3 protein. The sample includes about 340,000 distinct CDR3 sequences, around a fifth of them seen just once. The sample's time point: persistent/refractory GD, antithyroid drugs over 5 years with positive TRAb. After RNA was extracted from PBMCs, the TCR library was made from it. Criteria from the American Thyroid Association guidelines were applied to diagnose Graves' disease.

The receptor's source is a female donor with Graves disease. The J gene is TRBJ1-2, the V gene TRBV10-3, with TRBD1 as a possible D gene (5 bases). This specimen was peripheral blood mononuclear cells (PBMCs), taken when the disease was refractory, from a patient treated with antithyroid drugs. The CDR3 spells CAIVSDSGYGYTF. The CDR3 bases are TGTGCCATTGTCAGCGACAGTGGTTATGGCTACACCTTC.